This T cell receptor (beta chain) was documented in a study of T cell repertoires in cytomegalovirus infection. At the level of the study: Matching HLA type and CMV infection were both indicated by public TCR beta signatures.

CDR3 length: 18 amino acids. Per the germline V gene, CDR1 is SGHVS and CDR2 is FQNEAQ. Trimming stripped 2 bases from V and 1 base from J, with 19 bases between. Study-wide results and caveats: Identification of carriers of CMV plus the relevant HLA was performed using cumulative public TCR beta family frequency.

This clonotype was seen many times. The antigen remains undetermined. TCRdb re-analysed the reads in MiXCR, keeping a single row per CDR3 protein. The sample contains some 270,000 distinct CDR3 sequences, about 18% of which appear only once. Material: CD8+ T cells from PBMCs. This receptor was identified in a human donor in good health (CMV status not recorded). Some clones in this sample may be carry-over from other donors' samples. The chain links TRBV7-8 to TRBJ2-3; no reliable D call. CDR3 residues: CASSLPSSTFPGTDTQYF. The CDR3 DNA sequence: TGTGCCAGCAGCTTACCAAGTTCTACATTCCCCGGCACAGATACGCAGTATTTT.